The 20 T cell receptor beta chains listed next were all sequenced from one sample in a study of T cell responses to AZD1222 COVID-19 vaccine. Repertoires were generated with immunoSEQ multiplex PCR, while TCRdb's copy carries only in-frame clones and drops some. The table includes roughly 200,000 clones, 88% detected once. The input for sequencing was peripheral blood, taken on day 0 of AZD1222 vaccination. The receptor source for this set is an adult in good health.

The V gene is TRBV20-1, the J gene TRBJ2-7; D remains unclear. Germline loops: CDR1 DFQATT, CDR2 SNEGSKA (reference sequence). Trimming shortened V by 3 bases and J by 6 bases, and 6 bases separated the two germline ends. This CDR3 has 10 residues. The CDR3 region is CSARRGEQYF. For the CDR3, the DNA is TGCAGTGCTAGGCGCGGCGAGCAGTACTTC.

The rearrangement joins TRBV6-6 to TRBJ1-2, with TRBD1 identical over 8 bases. V trimming: 2 bases; J trimming: 3 bases; junction bases outside the gene matches: 5. Germline V lookup: CDR1 MNHNY, CDR2 SVGAGI (reference sequence). This CDR3 comprises 15 residues. CDR3 in amino acids: CASSYLDREHYGYTF. CDR3 coding DNA: TGTGCCAGCAGTTACCTGGACAGGGAACACTATGGCTACACCTTC.

The V gene is TRBV6-5, the J gene TRBJ1-1; D remains unclear. The CDR3 contains 13 residues. CDR1 and CDR2 from the germline V gene are MNHEY and SVGAGI. V was shortened by 6 bases and J by 2 bases, with 10 bases between the two germline ends. CDR3 sequence: CASRTNPNTEAFF. In DNA form, the CDR3 reads TGTGCCAGCAGGACGAATCCCAACACTGAAGCTTTCTTT.

CDR3 sequence (DNA): TGTGCCAGCAGTGAAGAAGGACAGGGGGAGCTGAGGTACGCTTTCTTT. It is translated as CASSEEGQGELRYAFF. The rearrangement uses TRBV2 and TRBJ1-1; 10 bases are shared with TRBD1. Germline-derived CDR1 and CDR2 are SNHLY and FYNNEI. This CDR3 has 16 amino acids. V gave up 1 base and J gave up 11 bases; unmatched junction bases: 13.

This clone has more than one count but fewer than ten. The rearrangement links TRBV11-2 to TRBJ2-3; D perhaps matches TRBD2 (7 bases). V was shortened by 3 bases and J by 4 bases, with 17 bases between the two germline ends. Germline loops: CDR1 SGHAT, CDR2 FQNNGV. The CDR3 is 16 residues long. CDR3 sequence reads: CASSFQPRGGADTQYF. CDR3 sequence (DNA): TGTGCCAGCAGCTTCCAACCGAGAGGGGGGGCAGATACGCAGTATTTT. The full variable domain, rest sourced from reference TRBV11-2 and TRBJ2-3, is EAGVAQSPRYKIIEKRQSVAFWCNPISGHATLYWYQQILGQGPKLLIQFQNNGVVDDSQLPKDRFSAERLKGVDSTLKIQPAKLEDSAVYLCASSFQPRGGADTQYFGPGTRLTVL.

The chain carries TRBV19 and TRBJ1-5; D is uncertain. V dropped 5 bases and J dropped 4 bases, with 18 bases sitting between them. Germline V gives CDR1 LNHDA, CDR2 SQIVND (reference sequence). The CDR3 runs to 16 residues. DNA of the CDR3: TGTGCCAGTAGTGCGGTGGAGGCAGGTGGGAATCAGCCCCAGCATTTT. Its protein is CASSAVEAGGNQPQHF.

The rearrangement joins TRBV6-1 to TRBJ2-7; D unresolved. The V end was cut by 2 bases, the J end by 0 bases, with 11 bases between. CDR1 is MNHNS, CDR2 SASEGT, per germline. This CDR3 region has 15 residues. This chain's CDR3 is CASSELTGPSYEQYF. CDR3 bases: TGTGCCAGCAGTGAATTGACCGGACCCTCCTACGAGCAGTACTTC.

The rearrangement links TRBV7-6 to TRBJ2-1; 9 bases are a match to TRBD2. Per the germline V gene, CDR1 is SGHVS and CDR2 is FNYEAQ. This CDR3 has 16 residues. After removal of 5 bases from V and 5 bases from J, the junction contained 10 bases not matched to a gene. The CDR3 here is CASSRQTSGLNNEQFF. CDR3 DNA: TGTGCCAGCAGCCGCCAGACTAGCGGACTAAACAATGAGCAGTTCTTC.

The chain joins TRBV5-1 to TRBJ2-1, with a tentative D call TRBD1 (6 bases). CDR3 length: 13 amino acids. The V end lost 5 bases, the J end lost 7 bases, and 13 bases lay between the germline ends. CDR1 SGHRS and CDR2 YFSETQ come from the germline V gene. The CDR3: CASRVGATNEQFF. For the CDR3, the DNA is TGCGCCAGCAGAGTGGGGGCTACAAATGAGCAGTTCTTC.

The CDR3 sequence: CASSGEFGNTEAFF. The CDR3 coding sequence is TGTGCCAGCAGTGGCGAGTTCGGGAACACTGAAGCTTTCTTT. This chain joins TRBV2 and TRBJ1-1; D remains unclear. CDR3 size: 14 residues. Germline loops: CDR1 SNHLY, CDR2 FYNNEI. Trimming removed 4 bases at V and 1 base at J, with 10 bases between.

The chain joins TRBV11-2 to TRBJ1-2; no clear D. Germline CDR1 SGHAT, CDR2 FQNNGV. The CDR3 length is 15 residues. V lost 1 base to trimming and J lost 5 bases, with 14 bases between them. Written as DNA, the CDR3 is TGTGCCAGCAGCTTAGTCGGTCACCCGTTATATGGCTACACCTTC. Translating gives CASSLVGHPLYGYTF.

The V and J genes are TRBV6-2 or TRBV6-3 and TRBJ2-5; no definite D call. Trimming took off 0 bases at V and 5 bases at J, with 10 bases between the two ends. This CDR3 has 14 amino acids. Germline CDR1 and CDR2: MNHEY and SVGEGT. The CDR3: CASSYSEIMETQYF. For the CDR3, the DNA is TGTGCCAGCAGTTACTCGGAGATAATGGAGACCCAGTACTTC.

The chain is built from TRBV3-1 (or the pseudogene TRBV3-2) and TRBJ1-2; D is unclear. Germline V gene lookup returns CDR1 LGHDT and CDR2 YNNKEL (reference sequence). The CDR3 loop spans 14 amino acids. The V gene lost 2 bases and the J gene lost 8 bases, with 15 bases spanning the gap. The CDR3 loop is CASSQRQNSGGYTF. Written as DNA, the CDR3 is TGTGCCAGCAGCCAAAGACAAAATTCCGGCGGCTACACCTTC.

The CDR3 coding sequence is TGTGCCAGCAGCTTCCTCACTGAAGCTTTCTTT. Its translation is CASSFLTEAFF. The J gene is TRBJ1-1, the V gene TRBV6-5; D call uncertain. There are 11 residues in the CDR3. Germline CDR1 MNHEY, CDR2 SVGAGI. V was pared by 6 bases and J by 4 bases, with 6 bases between.

This chain joins TRBV28 and TRBJ2-7; 15 bases are shared with TRBD2. Germline loops: CDR1 MDHEN, CDR2 SYDVKM. The V and J ends lost 5 bases and 7 bases, in that order; junction bases with no gene match: 9. The CDR3 has 16 residues. CDR3 DNA: TGTGCCAGCAGTCCGGGACTAGCGGGGGGTTTTGGTGAGCAGTACTTC. Its protein product is CASSPGLAGGFGEQYF.

This rearrangement joins TRBV6-4 to TRBJ1-6; D might be TRBD1 (6 bases). The germline V and J ends were trimmed by 4 bases and 10 bases, with 14 bases remaining between them. CDR3 length equals 14 residues. The germline CDR1 and CDR2 sequences are MRHNA and SNTAGT. The CDR3 DNA reads as TGTGCCAGCAGTGCAGGGACAAGTGGATCACCCCTCCACTTT. Translation: CASSAGTSGSPLHF.

This clone was detected a few times. The chain has TRBV19 and TRBJ2-5; TRBD2 agrees at 16 bases. V lost 6 bases and J lost 4; bases outside the gene matches: 11. The CDR3 consists of 18 residues. Germline lookup yields CDR1 LNHDA and CDR2 SQIVND (reference sequence). The CDR3 bases are TGTGCCAGTAGCCCCCTCGGGACTAGCGGGGGGGCCGGAGAGACCCAGTACTTC. Protein sequence: CASSPLGTSGGAGETQYF.

In DNA, the CDR3 is TGTGCCAGCAGCCAAGAATTATTCTTAGGACCTGAGAACACTGAAGCTTTCTTT. Protein sequence: CASSQELFLGPENTEAFF. V gene TRBV14 combines with J gene TRBJ1-1; D gene unclear. This CDR3 comprises 18 residues. From germline, CDR1 is SGHDN and CDR2 FVKESK. V was cut by 0 bases and J by 1 base, with 18 bases left in between.

CDR3 sequence (DNA): TGTGCCAGCAGCCGCCAGGACAGGGCCCGACGAGGGGGTGGCTACACCTTC. This translates into CASSRQDRARRGGGYTF. The genes are TRBV14 and TRBJ1-2, with 8 bases identical to TRBD1. The CDR3 totals 17 residues. The V and J ends lost 4 bases and 7 bases, in that order; junction bases with no gene match: 17. In germline, CDR1 is SGHDN, CDR2 FVKESK.

The chain uses TRBV28 and TRBJ1-1, with no clear D. Per the germline V gene, CDR1 is MDHEN and CDR2 is SYDVKM. The CDR3 spans 15 residues. V was cut by 7 bases and J by 1 base, with 16 bases left in between. CDR3 in DNA: TGTGCCAGCACCATCCTCGGGCCCCCGAACACTGAAGCTTTCTTT. Amino acids: CASTILGPPNTEAFF.